The 32 T cell receptor beta chains presented below share a single source sample, sequenced in a study of shared clonotypes between healthy human individuals. The repertoire was sequenced with immunoSEQ multiplex PCR; TCRdb's copy has only in-frame clones and lacks some. The profile shows about 2.1 million clones, around 93% of them singletons. Positive CCR7 selection of CD45RO-negative cells yielded the naive CD8 cells, and terminally differentiated effector memory CD45RA+ cells were excluded. The sample was naive CD8+ T cells from PBMCs. The receptors come from a man aged 18 to 29 in good health. Some clones in this sample may be carry-over from other donors' samples.

The rearrangement uses TRBV7-6 and TRBJ1-1; perhaps TRBD1 as D (5 bases). V was trimmed by 1 base and J by 9 bases, leaving 21 bases between them. The CDR3 totals 16 residues. Germline loops: CDR1 SGHVS, CDR2 FNYEAQ. The chain's CDR3 is CASSLVPRQSGDQAFF. The CDR3 nucleotides read TGTGCCAGCAGCTTAGTACCTAGACAGTCCGGCGACCAAGCTTTCTTT.

This sequence joins TRBV27 and TRBJ2-7, with 13 bases lining up with TRBD2. The CDR3 spans 17 residues. Germline V gene data show CDR1 as MNHEY and CDR2 as SMNVEV (reference sequence). Losses at the gene ends were 2 bases for V and 6 bases for J; bases not matched to a gene: 10. The CDR3 spells CASSLQGLGLAGVEQYF. Written as DNA, the CDR3 is TGTGCCAGCAGTTTACAGGGCCTAGGACTAGCGGGAGTCGAGCAGTACTTC.

The sample holds one count of this clone. The genes are TRBV4-2 and TRBJ2-7, with TRBD2 matching 7 bases. V shed 1 base, J shed 5 bases, and the junction held 11 bases outside the gene matches. The CDR3 consists of 16 residues. The germline CDR1 and CDR2 sequences are LGHNA and YNFKEQ. CDR3 sequence: CASSQVSGLGFDEQYF. CDR3 nucleotide sequence: TGTGCCAGCAGCCAAGTGAGTGGACTAGGTTTTGACGAGCAGTACTTC.

This chain links TRBV7-2 with TRBJ2-3; 9 positions agree with TRBD2. The V segment lost 3 bases and the J segment 3 bases; nucleotides outside the gene matches: 7. CDR1 SGHTA and CDR2 FQGNSA come from the germline V gene. This CDR3 is built from 16 residues. CDR3 bases: TGTGCCAGCAGCTTCTGGGCGGGAGGGCCAACAGATACGCAGTATTTT. It specifies CASSFWAGGPTDTQYF.

V and J are TRBV4-3 and TRBJ1-1, with D perhaps TRBD1 (6 bases). The germline CDR1 and CDR2 sequences are LGHNA and YSLEER. CDR3 length equals 17 residues. V was trimmed by 0 bases and J by 3 bases, leaving 17 bases between them. The DNA of the CDR3 is TGCGCCAGCAGCCAAGAGAGGGGGTTACAGATGGACACTGAAGCTTTCTTT. Translation gives CASSQERGLQMDTEAFF.

Details on this clone: This sample also contains other DNA sequences that code for the same CDR3. V gene TRBV27 combines with J gene TRBJ1-1; D gene uncertain. Between the trimmed V and J ends, which lost 5 bases and 5 bases, there was a span of 12 bases. Germline lookup yields CDR1 MNHEY and CDR2 SMNVEV (reference sequence). The CDR3 is 13 amino acids. The CDR3 DNA follows: TGTGCCAGCAGTCTAACGGTTGGGACTGAAGCTTTCTTT. Amino acid sequence: CASSLTVGTEAFF.

The gene calls are TRBV7-2 and TRBJ1-3; D remains unclear. The germline V gene encodes CDR1 SGHTA and CDR2 FQGNSA. CDR3 size: 17 residues. Trimming removed 4 bases from V and 1 base from J, with 17 bases in between. The CDR3 protein is CASSSVGRARSGNTIYF. CDR3 bases: TGTGCCAGCAGCTCTGTAGGAAGGGCTAGGTCTGGAAACACCATATATTTT.

The chain combines TRBV6-1 with TRBJ1-2, with TRBD1 identical over 9 bases. Trimming took 1 base from V and 3 from J; bases not matched to a gene: 9. The CDR3 sequence is 17 residues long. The V gene's germline CDR1 is MNHNS and CDR2 SASEGT. The CDR3 sequence is CASSEDRGRPIHYGYTF. Here the CDR3 DNA reads TGTGCCAGCAGTGAAGACAGGGGGCGGCCGATTCACTATGGCTACACCTTC.

Comment on this clone: Additional DNA sequences in this sample encode the identical CDR3. This sequence joins TRBV9 and TRBJ2-1, with a tentative D call TRBD2 (6 bases). Germline values: CDR1 SGDLS, CDR2 YYNGEE. This CDR3 region has 14 residues. V was cut by 6 bases and J by 0 bases, with 10 bases left in between. The DNA of the CDR3 is TGTGCCAGCACGGCCGGGGGCTCCTACAATGAGCAGTTCTTC. It translates to CASTAGGSYNEQFF.

The V gene is TRBV6-6, the J gene TRBJ2-2; D gene uncertain. Germline V gives CDR1 MNHNY, CDR2 SVGAGI (reference sequence). Trimming removed 6 bases from V and 0 bases from J, with 8 bases in between. The CDR3 extends over 14 amino acids. The CDR3 reads CASREHPNTGELFF. CDR3 DNA: TGTGCCAGCAGGGAACATCCGAACACCGGGGAGCTGTTTTTT.

The rearrangement links TRBV14 to TRBJ2-7; D perhaps matches TRBD1 (5 bases). The CDR3 covers 15 residues. The V gene's germline CDR1 is SGHDN and CDR2 FVKESK. Trimming took 0 bases from V and 2 from J, leaving 11 bases between them. Here the CDR3 DNA reads TGTGCCAGCAGCCAAGACCTGCAGGGCCCCTACGAGCAGTACTTC. Protein sequence: CASSQDLQGPYEQYF.

The CDR3 coding sequence is TGTGCCAGTAGTATACCGACAGGGTGGGAGGGCACTGAAGCTTTCTTT. It translates to CASSIPTGWEGTEAFF. The rearrangement uses TRBV19 and TRBJ1-1; 7 bases are shared with TRBD1. The CDR3 length is 16 residues. V lost 2 bases to trimming and J lost 4 bases; unmatched junction nucleotides: 10. Germline assignment: CDR1 LNHDA and CDR2 SQIVND (reference sequence).

The chain has TRBV27 and TRBJ2-5; 7 nucleotides line up with TRBD1. V shed 5 bases, J shed 5 bases, and the junction held 8 bases outside the gene matches. The CDR3 has 14 amino acids. Germline CDR1 and CDR2: MNHEY and SMNVEV (reference sequence). CDR3 nucleotides: TGTGCCAGCAGTCCTGACAGGGCGGTTGAGACCCAGTACTTC. The encoded protein is CASSPDRAVETQYF.

The CDR3 region has the DNA TGTGCCAGCAGTTTATGGGTCAGGACTAGCGGGAGTCCAAAAGAGACCCAGTACTTC. The encoded protein is CASSLWVRTSGSPKETQYF. V usage is TRBV28 and J usage is TRBJ2-5; TRBD2 agrees at 13 bases. V shed 0 bases and J 3 bases; nucleotides not matched to a gene: 10. Germline V gene lookup returns CDR1 MDHEN and CDR2 SYDVKM. This CDR3 comprises 19 residues.

The rearrangement uses TRBV7-2 and TRBJ2-2, with 11 bases lining up with TRBD2. Germline CDR1 SGHTA, CDR2 FQGNSA. The CDR3 has 15 residues. Trimming took 3 bases from V and 5 from J; bases not matched to a gene: 2. Here the CDR3 reads CASSFGTSGTGELFF. The CDR3 nucleotides are TGTGCCAGCAGCTTCGGGACTAGCGGAACCGGGGAGCTGTTTTTT.

Only a few counts were recorded for this clone. The chain joins TRBV5-4 to TRBJ1-2, with D perhaps matching TRBD1 (5 bases). Trimming removed 0 bases at V and 2 bases at J, with 5 bases between. The CDR3 has 13 amino acids. CDR1 is SGHNT and CDR2 is YYREEE in the germline V gene (reference sequence). The chain's CDR3 is CASSLGGNYGYTF. The CDR3 DNA reads as TGTGCCAGCAGCTTGGGGGGGAACTATGGCTACACCTTC.

The rearrangement links TRBV5-6 to TRBJ2-2; maybe TRBD2 (6 bases). Germline V gene sequence: CDR1 SGHDT, CDR2 YYEEEE. The CDR3 consists of 14 residues. The ends were cut back, 2 bases at V and 8 bases at J, with 13 bases in the middle. The CDR3 loop reads CASSFGTGEGELFF. As DNA, the CDR3 is TGTGCCAGCAGCTTTGGAACGGGGGAAGGGGAGCTGTTTTTT.

V usage is TRBV2 and J usage is TRBJ2-7; D gene uncertain. The CDR3 contains 15 residues. The V gene lost 1 base and the J gene lost 4 bases, with 14 bases spanning the gap. Per germline, CDR1 SNHLY and CDR2 FYNNEI. CDR3 in DNA: TGTGCCAGCAGTGAAGTTTTAGGAACAACGTACGAGCAGTACTTC. It is translated as CASSEVLGTTYEQYF.

The CDR3 sequence is CASSPTAGARNEQFF. The CDR3 bases are TGTGCCAGCAGCCCAACCGCCGGGGCAAGGAATGAGCAGTTCTTC. V is TRBV7-9 and J is TRBJ2-1; D possibly uses TRBD1 or TRBD2 (5 bases each). This CDR3 is 15 amino acids long. Germline V lookup: CDR1 SEHNR, CDR2 FQNEAQ (reference sequence). V gave up 5 bases and J gave up 7 bases, with 18 bases separating them. The full variable domain, its missing parts supplied by reference TRBV7-9 and TRBJ2-1, is DTGVSQNPRHKITKRGQNVTFRCDPISEHNRLYWYRQTLGQGPEFLTYFQNEAQLEKSRLLSDRFSAERPKGSFSTLEIQRTEQGDSAMYLCASSPTAGARNEQFFGPGTRLTVL.

J is TRBJ1-1 and V is TRBV4-1; 8 bases match TRBD1. V gave up 1 base and J gave up 0 bases; unmatched junction bases: 1. In germline, CDR1 is MGHRA, CDR2 YSYEKL. The CDR3 extends over 15 amino acids. This CDR3 is CASSQGTGMNTEAFF. Written as DNA, the CDR3 is TGCGCCAGCAGCCAAGGGACAGGGATGAACACTGAAGCTTTCTTT.

This rearrangement joins TRBV19 to TRBJ1-1; TRBD1 matches at 9 bases. The CDR3 length is 14 residues. The V gene end was trimmed by 10 bases and the J gene end by 8 bases; junction bases not matched to a gene: 14. The germline gives CDR1 LNHDA, CDR2 SQIVND (reference sequence). CDR3 in amino acids: CATVPLQGAGEAFF. CDR3 nucleotide sequence: TGTGCCACCGTACCACTACAGGGGGCAGGGGAAGCTTTCTTT.

This clone was seen just once. The chain combines TRBV28 with TRBJ1-2; possible D gene TRBD1, 6 bases. V dropped 2 bases and J dropped 4 bases, with 14 bases sitting between them. CDR3 length equals 15 residues. Germline V CDR1 and CDR2: MDHEN, SYDVKM. CDR3 sequence: CASSLVAGGGYGYTF. CDR3 sequence (DNA): TGTGCCAGCAGTTTAGTCGCGGGGGGCGGCTATGGCTACACCTTC.

This clone appeared once. V gene TRBV5-1 combines with J gene TRBJ1-2; D gene uncertain. The CDR3 contains 14 residues. V was cut by 4 bases and J by 3 bases, with 13 bases left in between. The germline V gene encodes CDR1 SGHRS and CDR2 YFSETQ. CDR3 in amino acids: CASSDNRVHYGYTF. The CDR3 DNA reads TGCGCCAGCAGCGATAACCGGGTCCACTATGGCTACACCTTC.

The gene calls are TRBV29-1 and TRBJ1-1, with TRBD1 as a possible D gene (5 bases). Trimming removed 0 bases at V and 4 bases at J, with 18 bases between. Per germline, CDR1 SQVTM and CDR2 ANQGSEA. CDR3 length equals 16 residues. As DNA, the CDR3 is TGCAGCGTTGAAGATCCGTGGGGACTGGAGGGCACTGAAGCTTTCTTT. This encodes CSVEDPWGLEGTEAFF.

The gene calls are TRBV27 and TRBJ1-2; TRBD1 might be the D (5 bases). The CDR3 runs to 13 residues. The V and J ends lost 5 bases and 8 bases respectively, with 15 bases between them. CDR1 MNHEY and CDR2 SMNVEV come from the germline V gene (reference sequence). The CDR3 region is CASSMGGSGGYTF. The CDR3 nucleotides read TGTGCCAGCAGTATGGGGGGGTCGGGCGGCTACACCTTC.

The rearrangement joins TRBV29-1 to TRBJ1-2, with D unclear. Germline CDR1 and CDR2: SQVTM and ANQGSEA. V lost 3 bases, J lost 6 bases, and 8 bases lay in between. The CDR3 sequence is 11 residues long. CDR3 nucleotide sequence: TGCAGCGTTGACAGTCTTGATGGCTACACCTTC. Residues: CSVDSLDGYTF.

This chain links TRBV6-5 with TRBJ2-2, with no clear D. V was clipped by 6 bases and J by 1 base, with 12 bases between them. The length of the CDR3 is 15 residues. Germline V gene data show CDR1 as MNHEY and CDR2 as SVGAGI. CDR3 in DNA: TGTGCCAGCAGACCTCAATGGGAGAACACCGGGGAGCTGTTTTTT. Protein product: CASRPQWENTGELFF.

The CDR3 coding sequence is TGTGCCAGCAGTTTTTTAGGGAATAACACTGAAGCTTTCTTT. The encoded protein is CASSFLGNNTEAFF. The chain links TRBV27 to TRBJ1-1, with D unresolved. Germline V gene sequence: CDR1 MNHEY, CDR2 SMNVEV (reference sequence). The CDR3 consists of 14 residues. Trimming took off 3 bases at V and 2 bases at J, with 10 bases between the two ends.

The chain combines TRBV4-1 with TRBJ2-7, with D tentatively TRBD2 (5 bases). The CDR3 consists of 14 residues. V lost 6 bases to trimming and J lost 0 bases, with 12 bases between them. Germline CDR1 reads MGHRA; CDR2 reads YSYEKL. The CDR3 DNA reads as TGCGCCAGCAGTCCGACTAAGTCCTCCTACGAGCAGTACTTC. Translating gives CASSPTKSSYEQYF.

This chain links TRBV10-3 with TRBJ2-1; 9 positions match TRBD2. This CDR3 is 18 amino acids long. Germline V gives CDR1 ENHRY, CDR2 SYGVKD. V lost 7 bases to trimming and J lost 0 bases; unmatched junction nucleotides: 13. CDR3 DNA sequence: TGTGCCATCATTGGGACTAGCTCTACCATCAGCTCCTACAATGAGCAGTTCTTC. The encoded protein is CAIIGTSSTISSYNEQFF.

V and J are TRBV7-8 and TRBJ2-7, with 13 positions matching TRBD2. Losses at the gene ends were 5 bases for V and 1 base for J; bases not matched to a gene: 8. Germline V gene sequence: CDR1 SGHVS, CDR2 FQNEAQ. The length of the CDR3 is 17 residues. The CDR3 region is CASSPGLAGVWSYEQYF. CDR3 DNA: TGTGCCAGCAGCCCAGGACTAGCGGGGGTTTGGTCCTACGAGCAGTACTTC.

The chain employs TRBV5-6 and TRBJ2-7; no clear D gene. Looked up from germline, CDR1 is SGHDT and CDR2 is YYEEEE. CDR3 length: 14 residues. V was pared by 0 bases and J by 3 bases, with 10 bases between. DNA for the CDR3: TGTGCCAGCAGCTTGGCCTCGGCCCACTACGAGCAGTACTTC. As protein: CASSLASAHYEQYF.